The source of this T cell receptor (beta chain) is a study of T cells in Graves' hyperthyroidism and ophthalmopathy. Across the study: Blood from the periphery was taken at initial diagnosis, before any treatment. Study outcomes and limitations: Using 13 V-J features, a model discriminated ophthalmopathy from stable hyperthyroidism.

The CDR3 regions of TCR beta were amplified from RNA transcripts. The TCR CDR3 was amplified in a first-round RT-PCR using the HTBI primer set. MiXCR, run by TCRdb on the multiplex PCR reads, gives a single entry per CDR3 protein. The profile shows 490,000 or so distinct CDR3 sequences, 15% to 20% of them singletons. This CDR3 comprises 17 residues. V lost 7 bases and J lost 7; bases outside the gene matches: 14. CDR1 is SGHAT and CDR2 is FQNNGV in the germline V gene. Regarding this clonotype: Its specificity is not known.

With duration under 3 months, ophthalmopathy was active: Clinical Activity Score at least 3, NOSPECS at least 4. For the diagnoses, clinical symptoms, serum thyroxine and TRAb, thyroid ultrasound and orbital computed tomography were used. The TCR originated in a man aged 35 to 55 with Graves' ophthalmopathy. The rearrangement uses TRBV11-2 and TRBJ1-6; 9 bases are shared with TRBD1. Source material: blood. The CDR3 is CASTSQGGQGINSPLHF. CDR3 DNA sequence: TGTGCCAGCACCTCCCAGGGTGGACAGGGGATAAATTCACCCCTCCACTTT.